This TCR beta chain was recovered during a study of shared clonotypes between healthy human individuals. TCRdb's copy holds only in-frame clones and misses some; the assay was immunoSEQ multiplex PCR. The sample carries 850,000 to 1,200,000 clones, under 80% recorded once. V shed 3 bases and J shed 7 bases, with 18 bases lying between them. CDR1 and CDR2 from the germline V gene are MDHEN and SYDVKM. This CDR3 has 15 residues. The clonotype comes from a man between 18 and 35 years old in good health. The sequencing sample was made of memory CD4+ T cells sorted from blood. Subset in this sample: CD45RA-negative fraction. The chain joins TRBV28 to TRBJ1-2, with TRBD1 as a possible D gene (5 bases). CDR3 protein: CASSLGKTGLGGYTF. The CDR3 DNA follows: TGTGCCAGCAGTTTGGGCAAAACGGGACTCGGTGGCTACACCTTC.